This paragraph reports one TCR beta chain. V shed 1 base and J shed 3 bases, with 7 bases lying between them. CDR1 is SGHRS, CDR2 YFSETQ, per germline. The CDR3 runs to 13 residues. This sample is drawn from a study of blood T cell repertoires in COVID-19. For the study at large: The samples span acute and convalescent COVID-19 from the United States, Italy and Spain. From T cells, B-cell-depleted T cells, or PBMCs came the material, which was cDNA or gDNA.

Study processing details: It was from reference gene primer amplification that nucleated cell counts were estimated. Data came from immunoSEQ multiplex PCR; TCRdb stores just in-frame clones and leaves some out. Clonal size and the V and J genes are those of that table, whereas D and trimming came from the DNA. In the table there are 95,000 to 150,000 clones, 85% to 90% of which are singletons. The origin of this receptor is an older man with acute or convalescent COVID-19. The sequenced sample was peripheral blood. This chain connects TRBV5-1 to TRBJ1-2; D not certain. The DNA of the CDR3 is TGCGCCAGCAGCTTGTCTCAGGACTATGGCTACACCTTC. Translating gives CASSLSQDYGYTF.